Each of the 7 T cell receptor beta chains below was sequenced from the same sample in a study of blood T cells in healthy people across ages. For the second PCR, which ran for about 6 to 12 cycles, a sample-barcoded 5' primer and a J-beta primer mix were used. A single record per CDR3 protein comes from TCRdb applying MiXCR to the 5' RACE reads. The table has 790,000 or so distinct CDR3 sequences, 35% to 50% seen once; the top ten hold over 15%. Sequencing input: blood. The receptors come from an elderly man in good health.

This clonotype was detected many times. This chain joins TRBV20-1 and TRBJ2-1; 10 bases line up with TRBD2. Germline CDR1 reads DFQATT; CDR2 reads SNEGSKA (reference sequence). The CDR3 has 14 residues. J lost 8 bases, V lost 2 bases, and 6 bases had no gene match. CDR3 region: CSARLASGSYEQFF. CDR3 bases: TGCAGTGCTAGACTGGCTAGCGGGAGCTATGAGCAGTTCTTC.

V usage is TRBV3-1 and J usage is TRBJ2-7; possibly TRBD2 for D (5 bases). Trimming stripped 1 base from V and 6 bases from J, with 13 bases between. Germline-derived CDR1 and CDR2 are LGHDT and YNNKEL (reference sequence). The length of the CDR3 is 14 residues. CDR3 nucleotides: TGTGCCAGCAGCCAAGCTAGACCCCGGGGCGAGCAGTACTTC. This codes for CASSQARPRGEQYF.

This clonotype was seen a single time. V and J are TRBV7-8 and TRBJ2-3; 9 bases are a match to TRBD1. CDR1 and CDR2 (germline): SGHVS, FQNEAQ. This CDR3 has 15 amino acids. The J segment lost 6 bases and the V segment lost 5 bases, leaving 9 bases of the junction unmatched. CDR3 loop: CASSVPGTGSDTQYF. The CDR3 nucleotides read TGTGCCAGCAGCGTCCCCGGGACAGGGTCCGATACGCAGTATTTT.

This clonotype appeared a few times. This sequence may be a read error, since a much larger clone differs from it by one base. The chain has TRBV20-1 and TRBJ2-7, with D possibly matching TRBD2 (6 bases). V was pared by 3 bases and J by 7 bases, with 22 bases between. This CDR3 contains 15 residues. Germline values: CDR1 DFQATT, CDR2 SNEGSKA (reference sequence). The CDR3 nucleotides read TGCAGTGCTAGTGTATTAGGTTGGGGACTCAATGAGCAGTACTTC. Its protein product is CSASVLGWGLNEQYF.

The chain uses TRBV16 and TRBJ1-5; D gene unclear. V was pared by 1 base and J by 4 bases, with 8 bases between. The length of the CDR3 is 14 residues. Germline CDR1 and CDR2: KGHSY and FQNENV. CDR3 nucleotide sequence: TGTGCCAGCAGCCAATTACTGGGAAATCAGCCCCAGCATTTT. It specifies CASSQLLGNQPQHF.

A few counts support this clonotype. The rearrangement uses TRBV20-1 and TRBJ1-4; 8 bases agree with TRBD1. V shed 6 bases, J shed 7 bases, and the junction held 13 bases outside the gene matches. The CDR3 is 15 residues long. Germline CDR1 reads DFQATT; CDR2 reads SNEGSKA (reference sequence). In DNA form, the CDR3 reads TGCAGTGCGCCAGGGGGCTCCGGAGGGGGTGAAAAACTGTTTTTT. Amino acids: CSAPGGSGGGEKLFF.

V usage is TRBV3-1 and J usage is TRBJ2-1; possible D gene TRBD1, 5 bases. V was shortened by 6 bases and J by 4 bases, with 10 bases between the two germline ends. CDR1 and CDR2 from the germline V gene are LGHDT and YNNKEL (reference sequence). The CDR3 is made up of 13 amino acids. The CDR3 reads CASSYDSYNEQFF. The CDR3 nucleotides are TGTGCCAGCAGTTACGACAGTTACAATGAGCAGTTCTTC.